These T cell receptor beta chains were read from a single sample in a study of OX40 agonist ivuxolimab in advanced cancers. Measured with immunoSEQ multiplex PCR; TCRdb has only the in-frame clones, and not every one. This table has more than 45,000 clones, roughly 84% appearing once. Specimen: CD4+ or CD8+ T cells sorted from blood, collected in a trial of the OX40 agonist ivuxolimab. These receptors all stem from an adult with an advanced solid tumor such as melanoma, head and neck, liver or kidney cancer. The CDR3 runs from the conserved cysteine through the conserved F or W. The D gene is left open where the match is weak. The listing skips clone size in some rows; elsewhere it reads once, few, many or a size class.

V: TRBV10-3
D: TRBD2
J: TRBJ2-6
size: -
DNA: TGTGCCCTCGGAGGGGAGGGGAGCTCTGGGGCCAACGTCCTGACTTTC
CDR3: CALGGEGSSGANVLTF

V: TRBV27
D: -
J: TRBJ2-3
size: few
DNA: TGTGCCACCCGTAGGTACGGGGAGGAATTATCGGATACGCAGTATTTT
CDR3: CATRRYGEELSDTQYF

V: TRBV11-2
D: -
J: TRBJ1-5
size: -
DNA: TGTGCCAGCAGCTTAGGGGCGGGTCTCCCCAATCAGCCCCAGCATTTT
CDR3: CASSLGAGLPNQPQHF

V: TRBV27
D: TRBD2
J: TRBJ2-1
size: -
DNA: TGTGCCAGCAGCCTGGGACTAGCGGGAGGGGACAATGAGCAGTTCTTC
CDR3: CASSLGLAGGDNEQFF

V: TRBV18
D: -
J: TRBJ2-7
size: once
DNA: TGTGCCAGCCAACCCTCCGGGACGACCGGCGAGCAGTACTTC
CDR3: CASQPSGTTGEQYF

V: TRBV11-2
D: -
J: TRBJ2-5
size: -
DNA: TGTGCCAGCAGCCCCTTGAAGGGGCAGCAGACCCAGTACTTC
CDR3: CASSPLKGQQTQYF

V: TRBV7-9
D: -
J: TRBJ2-1
size: -
DNA: TGTGCCAGCAGCTTCGGCCGCCCGAGTGTCAATGAGCAGTTCTTC
CDR3: CASSFGRPSVNEQFF

V: TRBV28
D: -
J: TRBJ2-1
size: few
DNA: TGTGCCAGCAGTCCCATCCAATGGCGCCTCTCCTACAATGAGCAGTTCTTC
CDR3: CASSPIQWRLSYNEQFF

V: TRBV19
D: TRBD2
J: TRBJ2-2
size: once
DNA: TGTGCCAGTAGTATTCCCGGACTAGCCGGGGAGCTGTTTTTT
CDR3: CASSIPGLAGELFF

V: TRBV4-3
D: TRBD2
J: TRBJ2-3
size: -
DNA: TGCGCCAGCAGCCCCTCTCTTGTAGCGGGAGGTCAGGATACGCAGTATTTT
CDR3: CASSPSLVAGGQDTQYF

V: TRBV6-5
D: -
J: TRBJ1-2
size: -
DNA: TGTGCCAGCAGCTCCCAGGAGGGGCGGTATGGCTACACCTTC
CDR3: CASSSQEGRYGYTF

V: TRBV15
D: -
J: TRBJ2-1
size: -
DNA: TGTGCCACCAGCAGAGATGATGGTGAGCAGTTCTTC
CDR3: CATSRDDGEQFF

V: TRBV7-9
D: -
J: TRBJ2-2
size: -
DNA: TGTGCCAGCAGCCCCGGGTCAGGGCAGTCCGGGGAGCTGTTTTTT
CDR3: CASSPGSGQSGELFF

V: TRBV5-1
D: TRBD2
J: TRBJ2-7
size: -
DNA: TGCGCCAGCTCGCGACGGGGGGAGGTCTACGAGCAGTACTTC
CDR3: CASSRRGEVYEQYF

V: TRBV9
D: -
J: TRBJ2-1
size: -
DNA: TGTGCCAGCAGCGTTACGGGGGAGTTGGGCAATGAGCAGTTCTTC
CDR3: CASSVTGELGNEQFF

V: TRBV6-1
D: TRBD1
J: TRBJ1-4
size: -
DNA: TGTGCCAGCAGTGAAGGGACAGGGGCGGAAAAACTGTTTTTT
CDR3: CASSEGTGAEKLFF

V: TRBV5-5
D: -
J: TRBJ2-7
size: few
DNA: TGTGCCAGCAGCTTGGTCAGCGACGAGCAGTACTTC
CDR3: CASSLVSDEQYF

V: TRBV11-2
D: TRBD2
J: TRBJ2-1
size: few
DNA: TGTGCCAGCAGCTTAAAGCTAGCGGGAGTTGAGCAGTTCTTC
CDR3: CASSLKLAGVEQFF

V: TRBV6-4
D: -
J: TRBJ2-1
size: -
DNA: TGTGCCAGCAGTGTCACGTACCAGTTTTACCCCTACAATGAGCAGTTCTTC
CDR3: CASSVTYQFYPYNEQFF

V: TRBV10-1
D: TRBD2
J: TRBJ2-2
size: -
DNA: TGCGCCAGCAGTGAGTCGAGGATGGGACTAGCGGGAGTTCAAGACGGGGAGCTGTTTTTT
CDR3: CASSESRMGLAGVQDGELFF

V: TRBV2
D: -
J: TRBJ1-3
size: -
DNA: TGTGCCAGCAAAACAGGCAGGGCCTCTGGAAACACCATATATTTT
CDR3: CASKTGRASGNTIYF

V: TRBV27
D: -
J: TRBJ1-2
size: -
DNA: TGTGCCAGCAGTTTAACCGGTTATTATGGCTACACCTTC
CDR3: CASSLTGYYGYTF

V: TRBV13
D: -
J: TRBJ2-5
size: -
DNA: TGTGCCAGCAGCCAGAGGTGGGGGAGTCAAGAGACCCAGTACTTC
CDR3: CASSQRWGSQETQYF

V: TRBV6-5
D: -
J: TRBJ1-2
size: -
DNA: TGTGCCAGCAGTTACTTCGCGGGAGGGGGTGACTATGGCTACACCTTC
CDR3: CASSYFAGGGDYGYTF

V: TRBV6-5
D: -
J: TRBJ1-3
size: -
DNA: TGTGCCAGCAGTTCCGGACAGACTGGAAACACCATATATTTT
CDR3: CASSSGQTGNTIYF

V: TRBV11-2
D: -
J: TRBJ1-1
size: -
DNA: TGTGCCAGCAGCCCTACGCGGGGTTGGTGGACTGAAGCTTTCTTT
CDR3: CASSPTRGWWTEAFF

V: TRBV2
D: -
J: TRBJ1-5
size: -
DNA: TGTGCCAGCAGTGTGAACAGGGATGGTCAGCCCCAGCATTTT
CDR3: CASSVNRDGQPQHF

V: TRBV7-3
D: -
J: TRBJ1-5
size: -
DNA: TGTGCCAGCATAGGGCAGACGAAGCAGCCCCAGCATTTT
CDR3: CASIGQTKQPQHF

V: TRBV5-1
D: -
J: TRBJ2-3
size: -
DNA: TGCGCCAGCAGCTTGTTTGGCACAGATACGCAGTATTTT
CDR3: CASSLFGTDTQYF

V: TRBV5-6
D: -
J: TRBJ2-1
size: -
DNA: TGTGCCAGCAGCTCCGGACCCAGCTCCTACAATGAGCAGTTCTTC
CDR3: CASSSGPSSYNEQFF

V: TRBV4-3
D: TRBD2
J: TRBJ2-7
size: once
DNA: TGCGCCAGCAATCGATTGACTAGCGGCTCCTACGAGCAGTACTTC
CDR3: CASNRLTSGSYEQYF

V: TRBV10-3
D: TRBD1
J: TRBJ2-7
size: -
DNA: TGTGCCATCAGGGACAGGGAGGCCTACGAGCAGTACTTC
CDR3: CAIRDREAYEQYF